This TCR beta chain was sequenced for a study of T-cell reconstitution after alpha-beta-depleted transplantation in children. Researchers prepared the TCRbeta library using unique molecular identifiers, the study reports. TCRdb reprocessed the PCR reads with MiXCR, giving one entry per CDR3 protein. The repertoire holds about 350,000 distinct CDR3 sequences, roughly 15% seen once, with about 4% in the top ten. This clonotype was counted a few times. Sequencing used PBMCs, obtained from the stem cell graft. The receptor comes from a human donor who donated a stem cell graft to a child with Fanconi anemia.

The DNA of the CDR3 is TGCGCCAGCAGCTTGTCCGCCCCCTCTGGCTACACCTTC. Translating gives CASSLSAPSGYTF. The V and J genes are TRBV5-1 and TRBJ1-2; no firm D call. The CDR3 runs to 13 residues. With 1 base removed from V and 7 bases from J, the gap between germline ends came to 11 bases. Germline V gives CDR1 SGHRS, CDR2 YFSETQ.